Given below is one TCR beta chain in context. The antigen is unknown. The method was immunoSEQ multiplex PCR; TCRdb's version includes in-frame clones alone and lacks a portion of them. The sample comprises thousands of clones, 50% to 75% of which are singletons, and about 6% rests with the top ten. The sample belongs to a study of high-grade serous ovarian cancer treatment subgroups. Study-level results: The analyses considered CDR3 and ignored CDR1 and CDR2.

The tumor samples were collected prior to definitive surgery or chemotherapy. Germline V gene data show CDR1 as SGHTA and CDR2 as FQGTGA. This CDR3 is 14 amino acids long. The V gene lost 5 bases and the J gene lost 6 bases, with 17 bases spanning the gap. The specimen sequenced was tumor tissue. This TCR was recovered from a human donor with high-grade serous ovarian cancer. This sequence joins TRBV7-3 and TRBJ2-7; D is perhaps TRBD1 or TRBD2 (5 bases each). CDR3 loop: CASSPGTLRTEQYF. The DNA for the CDR3 is TGTGCCAGCAGCCCCGGGACCCTTCGGACCGAGCAGTACTTC.